At least ten counts were recorded for the clone carrying this T cell receptor beta chain. What it recognizes is unknown. This entry is derived from a study of liver allograft versus peripheral blood T cells. Across the whole study: Comparisons were made between T cell receptor repertoires found in transplanted livers and those circulating in recipients' peripheral blood. Study conclusions and caveats: Repertoires of T cell receptors that resided inside liver allografts reportedly differed from those in peripheral blood.

The CDR3 runs to 15 residues. V lost 3 bases, J lost 3 bases, and 14 bases lay in between. From germline, CDR1 is MNHNS and CDR2 SASEGT. TCRdb re-analysed the reads in MiXCR, keeping a single row per CDR3 protein. The table records around 17,000 distinct CDR3 sequences, 22% of them present only once. This clonotype was sampled from a human patient who had a liver transplant. The graft donor may have contributed some T cells. This chain uses TRBV6-1 with TRBJ2-5; D gene ambiguous. CDR3 loop: CASSEWQVIEETQYF. The CDR3 DNA follows: TGTGCCAGCAGTGAGTGGCAGGTCATTGAAGAGACCCAGTACTTC.